This entry describes one TCR beta chain. As yet, its antigen is unknown. Employing constant-segment primers, 5'RACE generated TCR alpha and TCR beta cDNA libraries bearing sample barcodes and UMIs. One entry per CDR3 protein, called by TCRdb with MiXCR from the 5' RACE reads. The repertoire includes about 400,000 distinct CDR3 sequences, approximately 16% of them detected once, and 20% to 25% sits in the top ten. This CDR3 spans 14 amino acids. V dropped 7 bases and J dropped 0 bases, with 12 bases sitting between them. CDR1 is SNHLY and CDR2 is FYNNEI in the germline V gene. The entry originates in a study of T-cell memory formation after mild COVID-19. Whole-study findings and limits: CM and EM subsets held most contracting CD4+ clones; EMRA held CD8+ ones.

Material for sequencing was PBMCs or a T cell subset sorted from them (not recorded which). The sequence derives from a man aged 18-30 years who had mild COVID-19 (a few samples of this study predate the infection). Cell type and time point are not known. The chain employs TRBV2 and TRBJ1-1; D unclear. CDR3 loop: CASKGGHMNTEAFF. CDR3 nucleotide sequence: TGTGCCAGCAAAGGTGGGCACATGAACACTGAAGCTTTCTTT.